The 18 T cell receptor beta chains below come from one sample, sequenced in a study of shared clonotypes between healthy human individuals. Measured with immunoSEQ multiplex PCR; TCRdb has only the in-frame clones, and not every one. Among about 2.4 million clones listed, approximately 94% were seen once. The sample was naive CD4+ T cells from PBMCs. Subset: CD45RA+ positively selected. These receptor sequences come from a man between 18 and 29 years old in good health. Some clones in this sample may be carry-over from other donors' samples.

This chain uses TRBV7-2 with TRBJ2-7, with 9 bases fitting TRBD2. Germline CDR1 SGHTA, CDR2 FQGNSA. V lost 0 bases and J lost 5; bases outside the gene matches: 8. There are 16 residues in the CDR3. Here the CDR3 DNA reads TGTGCCAGCAGCTTAGCGCCCAGCGGGAGGTTACACGAGCAGTACTTC. Translated: CASSLAPSGRLHEQYF.

This clone appeared once. An end of the junction differs from the germline gene, which may be a read error. The chain employs TRBV28 and TRBJ2-7, with TRBD2 matching over 12 bases. Germline V lookup: CDR1 MDHEN, CDR2 SYDVKM. CDR3 length equals 15 residues. CDR3 sequence: CASTLLAGGSYEQYF. The CDR3 region has the DNA TGTGCCAGCACTTTACTAGCGGGAGGCTCCTACGAGCAGTACTTC.

The rearrangement links TRBV4-1 to TRBJ1-6; D not resolved. This CDR3 has 13 amino acids. Germline assignment: CDR1 MGHRA and CDR2 YSYEKL. V was cut by 0 bases and J by 10 bases, with 7 bases left in between. This CDR3 reads CASSQDLGSPLHF. Here the CDR3 DNA reads TGCGCCAGCAGCCAAGACTTGGGCTCACCCCTCCACTTT.

This chain links TRBV19 with TRBJ1-2; TRBD1 might be the D (6 bases). The ends were cut back, 6 bases at V and 2 bases at J, with 16 bases in the middle. Germline V gene lookup returns CDR1 LNHDA and CDR2 SQIVND (reference sequence). CDR3 size: 15 residues. DNA of the CDR3: TGTGCCAGTAGACACTCGGGACACCAAAACTATGGCTACACCTTC. Its protein is CASRHSGHQNYGYTF.

The rearrangement joins TRBV2 to TRBJ2-2; D is perhaps TRBD2 (5 bases). V lost 4 bases and J lost 0, with 12 bases in between. CDR3 length: 16 amino acids. The germline CDR1 and CDR2 sequences are SNHLY and FYNNEI. CDR3 in DNA: TGTGCCAGCAGTGCTTATTCGGGGACGAACACCGGGGAGCTGTTTTTT. It yields the protein CASSAYSGTNTGELFF.

This chain joins TRBV4-2 and TRBJ2-1; no clear D gene. Deletions cut 1 base from V and 0 bases from J, with 7 bases between. The CDR3 extends over 15 amino acids. Germline V gives CDR1 LGHNA, CDR2 YNFKEQ. CDR3: CASSQVEYSYNEQFF. The CDR3 coding sequence is TGTGCCAGCAGCCAAGTGGAGTACTCCTACAATGAGCAGTTCTTC.

This chain connects TRBV10-2 to TRBJ1-2; 8 nucleotides align to TRBD1. The CDR3 has 13 residues. V shed 6 bases, J shed 8 bases, and the junction held 8 bases outside the gene matches. Germline CDR1 and CDR2: WSHSY and SAAADI. CDR3 amino acids: CASRSTGGEGYTF. For the CDR3, the DNA is TGCGCCAGCAGGTCCACAGGGGGGGAAGGCTACACCTTC.

The J gene is TRBJ2-5, the V gene TRBV25-1; 11 bases are a match to TRBD1. Germline CDR1 MGHDK, CDR2 SYGVNS. The CDR3 sequence is 16 residues long. V dropped 4 bases and J dropped 4; count of bases not matched to a gene: 8. CDR3 DNA: TGTGCCAGCAGTGCCTTTGGGACAGGGGGTAGAGAGACCCAGTACTTC. Translated: CASSAFGTGGRETQYF.

The CDR3 region has the DNA TGTGCCAGCAGTTTGGCGGGGAGGGGTACCGGGGAGCTGTTTTTT. Protein sequence: CASSLAGRGTGELFF. The chain uses TRBV28 and TRBJ2-2, with TRBD2 matching 7 bases. The germline CDR1 and CDR2 sequences are MDHEN and SYDVKM. This CDR3 is 15 amino acids long. The V and J ends lost 3 bases and 5 bases, in that order; junction bases with no gene match: 6. Full variable domain (outside the CDR3, taken from reference TRBV28 and TRBJ2-2): DVKVTQSSRYLVKRTGEKVFLECVQDMDHENMFWYRQDPGLGLRLIYFSYDVKMKEKGDIPEGYSVSREKKERFSLILESASTNQTSMYLCASSLAGRGTGELFFGEGSRLTVL.

This clone has a single count. The chain has TRBV1 and TRBJ2-1; the D call TRBD2 from the table was never checked on the DNA. TRBV1 is shown as a pseudogene. CDR3 size: 15 residues. CDR3 in amino acids: CTSREPGLDSNEQFF. The CDR3 nucleotides are TGCACCAGCAGGGAACCGGGACTAGACTCGAATGAGCAGTTCTTC.

The J gene is TRBJ2-7, the V gene TRBV6-6; maybe TRBD1 (8 bases). The V and J ends lost 5 bases and 2 bases respectively, with 16 bases between them. Germline loops: CDR1 MNHNY, CDR2 SVGAGI (reference sequence). The CDR3 consists of 15 residues. Here the CDR3 DNA reads TGTGCCAGCAGTCAGCGGACAGGGAGGGCCTACGAGCAGTACTTC. As protein: CASSQRTGRAYEQYF.

V gene TRBV28 combines with J gene TRBJ2-1; D may match TRBD1 or TRBD2 (5 bases each). Germline CDR1 MDHEN, CDR2 SYDVKM. V was clipped by 5 bases and J by 5 bases, with 16 bases between them. The CDR3 spans 15 residues. CDR3 sequence reads: CASSTSGRAHNEQFF. The CDR3, as DNA: TGTGCCAGCAGTACCTCGGGACGAGCACACAATGAGCAGTTCTTC.

The rearrangement uses TRBV15 and TRBJ1-4, with D unresolved. The V and J ends lost 8 bases and 8 bases respectively, with 21 bases between them. The CDR3 is 15 amino acids. In germline, CDR1 is LNHNV, CDR2 YYDKDF (reference sequence). This chain's CDR3 is CATGSGRRKSEKLFF. As DNA, the CDR3 is TGTGCCACCGGGAGTGGTCGGAGGAAGAGCGAAAAACTGTTTTTT.

This sequence joins TRBV11-2 and TRBJ2-5, with D perhaps matching TRBD1 (6 bases). Trimming took 2 bases from V and 1 from J, leaving 11 bases between them. The CDR3 is 15 residues long. CDR1 and CDR2 from the germline V gene are SGHAT and FQNNGV. CDR3 protein: CASSLQGQIQETQYF. The CDR3 bases are TGTGCCAGCAGCTTACAGGGGCAGATCCAAGAGACCCAGTACTTC.

This sequence joins TRBV29-1 and TRBJ2-1, with 8 nucleotides matching TRBD2. This CDR3 region has 14 residues. V was clipped by 6 bases and J by 4 bases; unmatched bases: 8. Germline assignment: CDR1 SQVTM and CDR2 ANQGSEA. CDR3 sequence: CSVVTGTRYNEQFF. As DNA, the CDR3 is TGCAGCGTAGTAACCGGGACTAGGTACAATGAGCAGTTCTTC.

The chain recombines TRBV4-2 with TRBJ2-7; the match to TRBD1 covers 9 bases. The CDR3 consists of 21 residues. Trimming cost V 1 base and J 4 bases; bases outside gene matches: 23. Germline V gene lookup returns CDR1 LGHNA and CDR2 YNFKEQ. The CDR3 loop reads CASSQGGFRPGQGWTQYEQYF. The DNA of the CDR3 is TGTGCCAGCAGCCAAGGGGGTTTTCGTCCGGGACAGGGCTGGACCCAATACGAGCAGTACTTC.

Remarks on this clone: Distinct nucleotide sequences in the sample also encode this CDR3. The rearrangement links TRBV7-3 to TRBJ2-1; perhaps TRBD1 as D (6 bases). Trimming took off 3 bases at V and 3 bases at J, with 6 bases between the two ends. The CDR3 loop spans 13 amino acids. Germline CDR1 SGHTA, CDR2 FQGTGA. CDR3 in amino acids: CASSLDSYNEQFF. DNA for the CDR3: TGTGCCAGCAGCTTGGACAGCTACAATGAGCAGTTCTTC.

V is TRBV5-1 and J is TRBJ1-1; a possible D gene is TRBD1 (6 bases). Trimming left V 3 bases short and J 3 bases short, with 12 bases between. Germline V gene data show CDR1 as SGHRS and CDR2 as YFSETQ. The CDR3 consists of 14 residues. DNA of the CDR3: TGCGCCAGCAGCTGGGGGACAATAGACACTGAAGCTTTCTTT. Translating it yields CASSWGTIDTEAFF.